One sample yielded the 26 T cell receptor beta chains listed below, sequenced in a study of identical twins. From the 5' RACE reads, TCRdb called clonotypes with MiXCR, one entry per CDR3 protein. Of around 570,000 distinct CDR3 sequences listed, around a tenth are singletons. The same sample was also used in a study of yellow fever vaccine responses in identical twins.

The sequenced sample was PBMCs. These receptors were obtained from a woman between 18 and 29 years old in good health.

This clonotype was observed a handful of times. V usage is TRBV6-5 and J usage is TRBJ2-3; D is unresolved. CDR3 length: 13 residues. V was clipped by 4 bases and J by 9 bases, with 14 bases between them. Per germline, CDR1 MNHEY and CDR2 SVGAGI. The CDR3 region is CASSWESVGTQYF. In DNA, the CDR3 is TGTGCCAGCAGTTGGGAAAGCGTCGGGACGCAGTATTTT.

This clonotype was recorded at least ten times. Here the CDR3 reads CSVVAGQGRLETDTQYF. Here the CDR3 DNA reads TGCAGCGTTGTTGCGGGACAGGGGCGTCTAGAGACAGATACGCAGTATTTT. The V and J genes are TRBV29-1 and TRBJ2-3; 10 bases match TRBD1. Per germline, CDR1 SQVTM and CDR2 ANQGSEA. Unmatched junction bases numbered 13, after V lost 4 bases and J lost 3 bases. The CDR3 extends over 17 amino acids.

In its sample, this clonotype was seen a few times. The V call is TRBV18, the J call TRBJ2-1, with a tentative D call TRBD2 (6 bases). V lost 8 bases and J lost 7, with 18 bases in between. CDR1 KGHSH and CDR2 LQKENI come from the germline V gene. CDR3 length: 14 amino acids. The CDR3 sequence is CASHWTTQANEQFF. In nucleotides, the CDR3 is TGTGCCAGCCACTGGACTACCCAAGCGAATGAGCAGTTCTTC.

This clonotype occurred a few times. The rearrangement uses TRBV11-1 and TRBJ2-7, with TRBD1 as a possible D gene (5 bases). Germline assignment: CDR1 SGHAT and CDR2 FQDESV (reference sequence). The CDR3 spans 14 residues. V lost 1 base, J lost 0 bases, and 7 bases lay in between. The CDR3 region has the DNA TGTGCCAGCAGCTTAGAAGGGGCCTCCTACGAGCAGTACTTC. Translating gives CASSLEGASYEQYF.

This clonotype was detected many times. The CDR3 sequence: CASSFFIDQETQYF. The CDR3 DNA reads TGTGCCAGCAGCTTCTTTATAGACCAAGAGACCCAGTACTTC. This chain connects TRBV7-2 to TRBJ2-5; no clear D. This CDR3 has 14 amino acids. Per the germline V gene, CDR1 is SGHTA and CDR2 is FQGNSA. V gave up 3 bases and J gave up 0 bases, with 8 bases separating them. The variable domain in full, completed from reference TRBV7-2 and TRBJ2-5, reads GAGVSQSPSNKVTEKGKDVELRCDPISGHTALYWYRQSLGQGLEFLIYFQGNSAPDKSGLPSDRFSAERTGGSVSTLTIQRTQQEDSAVYLCASSFFIDQETQYFGPGTRLLVL.

This clonotype was counted a few times. The chain couples TRBV3-1 to TRBJ2-7; TRBD1 is a possible D gene (6 bases). The CDR3 spans 14 residues. Germline V lookup: CDR1 LGHDT, CDR2 YNNKEL (reference sequence). V was shortened by 4 bases and J by 5 bases, with 15 bases between the two germline ends. CDR3: CASSPPAGADEQYF. DNA of the CDR3: TGTGCCAGCAGCCCTCCAGCAGGGGCCGACGAGCAGTACTTC.

This clonotype was seen a handful of times. The V and J genes are TRBV19 and TRBJ1-5, with TRBD1 matching 7 bases. Germline loops: CDR1 LNHDA, CDR2 SQIVND (reference sequence). The ends lost 6 bases at V and 3 bases at J; junction bases unmatched: 11. The CDR3 has 16 amino acids. CDR3 region: CASRLFLQGNNQPQHF. The CDR3 nucleotides are TGTGCCAGTAGACTTTTCTTACAGGGGAACAATCAGCCCCAGCATTTT.

This clonotype was detected many times. The genes are TRBV12-3 or TRBV12-4 and TRBJ2-1, with TRBD2 matching 8 bases. This CDR3 spans 12 amino acids. V dropped 6 bases and J dropped 13; count of bases not matched to a gene: 8. DNA of the CDR3: TGTGCCAGCAGATCGGACCGGGGGGGCCAGTTCTTC. Protein product: CASRSDRGGQFF.

Concerning this clonotype itself: This may stem from a read error, because a much larger clone lies one nucleotide away. The chain links TRBV20-1 to TRBJ2-5; 15 bases are shared with TRBD2. The CDR3 consists of 16 residues. CDR1 and CDR2 (germline): DFQATT, SNEGSKA (reference sequence). CDR3 sequence: CCAGTGTSGGRETQYF. CDR3 DNA: TGCTGTGCTGGCACCGGGACTAGCGGGGGGCGGGAGACCCAGTACTTC.

This clonotype was detected a few times. The gene calls are TRBV6-1 and TRBJ1-1; 8 bases are a match to TRBD1. The CDR3 runs to 13 residues. The V and J ends lost 4 bases and 3 bases, in that order; junction bases with no gene match: 1. The germline V gene encodes CDR1 MNHNS and CDR2 SASEGT. The CDR3 DNA reads as TGTGCCAGCAGTGTGGGACAGGACACTGAAGCTTTCTTT. Protein product: CASSVGQDTEAFF.

This chain links TRBV7-6 with TRBJ2-5; TRBD1 is a possible D gene (5 bases). This CDR3 contains 12 residues. V shed 5 bases and J shed 9 bases, with 13 bases lying between them. Germline loops: CDR1 SGHVS, CDR2 FNYEAQ. CDR3 DNA sequence: TGTGCCAGCAGCCAGACAGCAGTTCCCCAGTACTTC. Translation: CASSQTAVPQYF.

At least ten counts were recorded for this clonotype. V and J are TRBV21-1 and TRBJ2-3; the table calls TRBD1, which could not be checked here. TRBV21-1 has pseudogene status. The length of the CDR3 is 16 residues. CDR3 protein: CASSKGGGARQDTQYF. The DNA for the CDR3 is TGTGCCAGCAGCAAAGGGGGGGGAGCAAGGCAGGATACGCAGTATTTT.

The rearrangement uses TRBV20-1 and TRBJ2-5; no firm D call. The CDR3 is 14 amino acids. The germline V gene has CDR1 DFQATT and CDR2 SNEGSKA (reference sequence). V lost 2 bases and J lost 4, with 14 bases in between. CDR3 sequence reads: CSARPGVLGETQYF. As DNA, the CDR3 is TGCAGTGCTAGACCTGGGGTACTGGGAGAGACCCAGTACTTC.

The J gene is TRBJ2-3, the V gene TRBV7-3, with 11 bases identical to TRBD1. Losses at the gene ends were 5 bases for V and 4 bases for J; bases not matched to a gene: 5. CDR3 length: 15 amino acids. The germline V gene has CDR1 SGHTA and CDR2 FQGTGA. CDR3 DNA: TGTGCCAGCAGCCAACGGACAGGGGGCGCAGATACGCAGTATTTT. Its translation: CASSQRTGGADTQYF.

Only a few counts were recorded for this clonotype. The chain has TRBV5-1 and TRBJ2-5; D might be TRBD2 (6 bases). Trimming took off 1 base at V and 4 bases at J, with 8 bases between the two ends. The CDR3 extends over 13 amino acids. Germline V gives CDR1 SGHRS, CDR2 YFSETQ. This chain's CDR3 is CASSLLEGETQYF. As DNA, the CDR3 is TGCGCCAGCAGCTTGTTGGAGGGAGAGACCCAGTACTTC.

This clonotype was found once. The rearrangement links TRBV21-1 to TRBJ2-7; TRBD2, the table's D call, was not compared with the DNA. TRBV21-1 represents a pseudogene. The CDR3 has 12 amino acids. CDR3 bases: TGCCAGAAAAAGGGAGTGATCAACGAGCAGTACTTC. Translated: CQKKGVINEQYF.

This clonotype was seen at least ten times. The chain recombines TRBV11-1 with TRBJ2-3; 13 nucleotides match TRBD2. Trimming at V came to 1 base and at J to 0 bases, leaving 4 bases not matched to a gene. The CDR3 loop spans 18 amino acids. The germline CDR1 and CDR2 sequences are SGHAT and FQDESV (reference sequence). The CDR3 DNA sequence: TGTGCCAGCAGCTTAGGGACTAGCGGGAGTTATAGCACAGATACGCAGTATTTT. Protein: CASSLGTSGSYSTDTQYF.

This clonotype showed up just a few times. The chain is built from TRBV4-2 and TRBJ2-7; no reliable D call. Germline values: CDR1 LGHNA, CDR2 YNFKEQ. The germline V and J ends were trimmed by 0 bases and 5 bases, with 14 bases remaining between them. This CDR3 spans 15 amino acids. CDR3 loop: CASSQDQGDRNEQYF. CDR3 sequence (DNA): TGTGCCAGCAGCCAAGATCAAGGCGACCGGAACGAGCAGTACTTC.

This clonotype has just a few counts. This chain links TRBV2 with TRBJ2-2, with TRBD1 identical over 8 bases. CDR3 length: 18 amino acids. The V gene's germline CDR1 is SNHLY and CDR2 FYNNEI. After removal of 6 bases from V and 0 bases from J, the junction contained 12 bases not matched to a gene. In nucleotides, the CDR3 is TGTGCCAGCAGCTGGACAGGGTATGATTCCGCGAACACCGGGGAGCTGTTTTTT. The encoded protein is CASSWTGYDSANTGELFF.

This clonotype was observed a handful of times. V usage is TRBV28 and J usage is TRBJ2-7; no firm D call. This CDR3 has 11 residues. Per the germline V gene, CDR1 is MDHEN and CDR2 is SYDVKM. With 6 bases removed from V and 3 bases from J, the gap between germline ends came to 6 bases. The CDR3 nucleotides read TGTGCCAGCAGGGTTCTCTACGAGCAGTACTTC. Its translation: CASRVLYEQYF. The entire variable domain, with the rest obtained from reference TRBV28 and TRBJ2-7, is as follows: DVKVTQSSRYLVKRTGEKVFLECVQDMDHENMFWYRQDPGLGLRLIYFSYDVKMKEKGDIPEGYSVSREKKERFSLILESASTNQTSMYLCASRVLYEQYFGPGTRLTVT.

This clonotype came up many times. The chain combines TRBV29-1 with TRBJ2-5, with 12 bases aligning to TRBD2. There are 14 residues in the CDR3. Germline V CDR1 and CDR2: SQVTM, ANQGSEA. Unmatched junction bases numbered 7, after V lost 6 bases and J lost 5 bases. The CDR3 DNA is TGCAGCGTAGGACTAGCGGGACCCGCGGAGACCCAGTACTTC. Translated: CSVGLAGPAETQYF. The full variable domain, with the rest looked up from reference TRBV29-1 and TRBJ2-5, is SAVISQKPSRDICQRGTSLTIQCQVDSQVTMMFWYRQQPGQSLTLIATANQGSEATYESGFVIDKFPISRPNLTFSTLTVSNMSPEDSSIYLCSVGLAGPAETQYFGPGTRLLVL.

This clonotype was recorded at least ten times. CDR3 DNA sequence: TGTGCCAGCAGCTCAACGACAGGGGTCACCTACGAGCAGTACTTC. Its translation: CASSSTTGVTYEQYF. V gene TRBV7-9 combines with J gene TRBJ2-7; 8 bases are a match to TRBD1. CDR1 SEHNR and CDR2 FQNEAQ come from the germline V gene (reference sequence). Trimming cost V 4 bases and J 2 bases; bases outside gene matches: 7. CDR3 size: 15 residues. The full variable domain, with the rest looked up from reference TRBV7-9 and TRBJ2-7, is DTGVSQNPRHKITKRGQNVTFRCDPISEHNRLYWYRQTLGQGPEFLTYFQNEAQLEKSRLLSDRFSAERPKGSFSTLEIQRTEQGDSAMYLCASSSTTGVTYEQYFGPGTRLTVT.

Ten or more counts support this clonotype. The chain has TRBV12-3 or TRBV12-4 and TRBJ2-5; 9 bases fit TRBD1. The J segment lost 4 bases and the V segment lost 5 bases, leaving 5 bases of the junction unmatched. This CDR3 region has 14 residues. CDR3 nucleotide sequence: TGTGCCAGCAGTCGGGACAGGGTATTAGAGACCCAGTACTTC. Translation gives CASSRDRVLETQYF.

This clonotype was counted a few times. The rearrangement joins TRBV5-1 to TRBJ2-5; possible D gene TRBD1, 5 bases. The V end was cut by 1 base, the J end by 1 base, with 14 bases between. Germline V CDR1 and CDR2: SGHRS, YFSETQ. This CDR3 has 16 amino acids. In nucleotides, the CDR3 is TGCGCCAGCAGCTTGATTGCAGGGCCCCCCCAAGAGACCCAGTACTTC. Amino acids: CASSLIAGPPQETQYF.

This clonotype occurred a few times. This chain joins TRBV7-8 and TRBJ2-1, with 12 bases matching TRBD2. The germline gives CDR1 SGHVS, CDR2 FQNEAQ. This CDR3 has 16 residues. V lost 4 bases and J lost 0; bases outside the gene matches: 1. CDR3 loop: CASSWTSGDSYNEQFF. Here the CDR3 DNA reads TGTGCCAGCAGCTGGACTAGCGGGGACTCCTACAATGAGCAGTTCTTC.

This clonotype was counted only a few times. V is TRBV6-1 and J is TRBJ2-1; 7 positions match TRBD1. The CDR3 consists of 13 residues. CDR1 and CDR2 (germline): MNHNS, SASEGT. V shed 8 bases, J shed 7 bases, and the junction held 8 bases outside the gene matches. The CDR3 reads CASRDSVLNEQFF. The CDR3 region has the DNA TGTGCCAGCCGGGACAGCGTCCTTAATGAGCAGTTCTTC.